These T cell receptor beta chains were read from a single sample in a study of T cell changes during pregnancy in multiple sclerosis. Profiled with immunoSEQ multiplex PCR; TCRdb holds only in-frame clones, not every one. The sample carries around 40,000 clones, about 92% recorded once. The sample here was CD8+ T cells from peripheral blood mononuclear cells, taken in the third trimester of pregnancy. Receptor source: a female donor with multiple sclerosis, enrolled in a pregnancy study. CDR3s include the opening cysteine and the closing phenylalanine or tryptophan. The order of the fields is V gene, clone size, D gene, J gene, CDR3 protein, CDR3 DNA. A D gene is named only where the DNA matches it firmly. Size is stated for part of the rows, as once, few or many counts, or as a class when the clone is expanded.

TRBV27	NA	NA	TRBJ1-5	CASSLTGSGNQPQHF	TGTGCCAGCAGCCTAACAGGGTCAGGCAATCAGCCCCAGCATTTT
TRBV6-4	NA	NA	TRBJ1-1	CASSDGESTEAFF	TGTGCCAGCAGTGACGGGGAGAGCACTGAAGCTTTCTTT
TRBV5-5	NA	TRBD1	TRBJ2-2	CASSLFQGVYTGELFF	TGTGCCAGCAGCTTGTTCCAGGGGGTCTACACCGGGGAGCTGTTTTTT
TRBV13	NA	TRBD2	TRBJ2-5	CASSFGRGGYETQYF	TGTGCCAGCAGCTTTGGTCGGGGGGGCTACGAGACCCAGTACTTC
TRBV5-1	once	TRBD2	TRBJ2-7	CASSFRLAASNEQYF	TGCGCCAGCAGCTTCAGACTAGCGGCCTCGAACGAGCAGTACTTC
TRBV6-6	NA	TRBD1	TRBJ1-2	CASTILGQESDGYTF	TGTGCCAGCACCATCCTCGGACAGGAAAGTGATGGCTACACCTTC
TRBV1	NA	NA	TRBJ2-5	CTSSQETGGAGETQYF	TGCACCAGCAGCCAAGAAACAGGGGGCGCAGGGGAGACCCAGTACTTC
TRBV10-3	NA	NA	TRBJ1-2	CATASTGGYGYTF	TGTGCCACCGCCTCGACGGGGGGCTATGGCTACACCTTC
TRBV10-3	NA	NA	TRBJ1-1	CAISELGAALNTEAFF	TGTGCCATCAGTGAGTTAGGTGCGGCGTTGAACACTGAAGCTTTCTTT
TRBV18	NA	TRBD1	TRBJ1-5	CASSPPGLQGASQPQHF	TGTGCCAGCTCACCCCCTGGGCTACAGGGGGCAAGTCAGCCCCAGCATTTT
TRBV4-1	NA	NA	TRBJ1-6	CASSQVFRGGNSPLHF	TGCGCCAGCAGCCAAGTGTTCAGGGGAGGGAATTCACCCCTCCACTTT
TRBV10-3	NA	TRBD1	TRBJ2-1	CAISEVGGLSYNEQFF	TGTGCCATCAGTGAAGTAGGGGGCCTCTCCTACAATGAGCAGTTCTTC
TRBV11-2	NA	NA	TRBJ2-1	CASSSRPEGSYNEQFF	TGTGCCAGCAGCTCCCGCCCCGAGGGCTCCTACAATGAGCAGTTCTTC
TRBV5-6	NA	TRBD1	TRBJ2-7	CASSLAQGRPYEQYF	TGTGCCAGCAGCTTGGCACAGGGGCGGCCCTACGAGCAGTACTTC
TRBV12-5	few	NA	TRBJ1-1	CASGLVRRYVVGDTEAFF	TGTGCTAGTGGTTTGGTACGTCGCTATGTAGTAGGGGACACTGAAGCTTTCTTT
TRBV5-6	NA	TRBD1	TRBJ1-2	CASSGAPGQGRGGYTF	TGTGCCAGCAGCGGGGCGCCCGGACAGGGAAGGGGTGGCTACACCTTC
TRBV19	NA	TRBD1	TRBJ1-2	CASSDLTGNYGYTF	TGTGCCAGTAGTGACCTGACAGGGAACTATGGCTACACCTTC
TRBV19	NA	NA	TRBJ2-7	CASSRDTSLTYEQYF	TGTGCCAGTAGTAGGGACACAAGTTTAACCTACGAGCAGTACTTC
TRBV6-1	once	TRBD1	TRBJ2-1	CASSAGTGFDEQFF	TGTGCCAGCAGCGCCGGGACAGGGTTCGATGAGCAGTTCTTC
TRBV5-4	once	TRBD2	TRBJ2-7	CASSLGLAEQYF	TGTGCCAGCAGCTTGGGACTAGCGGAGCAGTACTTC
TRBV5-1	NA	NA	TRBJ2-5	CASRGLTSFQETQYF	TGCGCCAGTCGCGGACTCACCTCCTTCCAAGAGACCCAGTACTTC
TRBV5-1	NA	NA	TRBJ1-5	CASSLGAGEAQPQHF	TGCGCCAGCAGCTTGGGGGCAGGGGAAGCTCAGCCCCAGCATTTT
TRBV6-5	NA	NA	TRBJ1-1	CASSYEMNTEAFF	TGTGCCAGCAGTTACGAGATGAACACTGAAGCTTTCTTT
TRBV7-2	NA	NA	TRBJ2-1	CASSLSGNEQFF	TGTGCCAGCAGCTTAAGCGGCAATGAGCAGTTCTTC
TRBV5-4	NA	TRBD2	TRBJ2-1	CASSIIAGVTYNEQFF	TGTGCCAGCAGCATAATAGCGGGGGTAACTTACAATGAGCAGTTCTTC
TRBV6-6	NA	NA	TRBJ1-5	CASFARRFEPQHF	TGTGCCAGCTTCGCCAGGCGTTTTGAGCCCCAGCATTTT
TRBV21-1	NA	NA	TRBJ2-7	CASTKGFREQYF	TGTGCCAGCACCAAGGGCTTTCGCGAGCAGTACTTC
TRBV6-4	NA	NA	TRBJ2-3	CASSGEGGTDTQYF	TGTGCCAGCAGCGGAGAGGGGGGCACAGATACGCAGTATTTT
TRBV9	NA	NA	TRBJ1-1	CALSESQWDTEAFF	TGTGCCCTCTCGGAGAGTCAATGGGACACTGAAGCTTTCTTT
TRBV5-1	NA	NA	TRBJ2-3	CASSLLSSTDTQYF	TGCGCCAGCAGCTTGCTATCAAGCACAGATACGCAGTATTTT
TRBV19	NA	NA	TRBJ1-5	CASSMEWTGGVDQPQHF	TGTGCCAGTAGTATGGAGTGGACGGGAGGGGTCGATCAGCCCCAGCATTTT
TRBV18	once	TRBD1	TRBJ1-2	CASSGTGAYGYTF	TGTGCCAGCTCAGGGACAGGGGCGTATGGCTACACCTTC
TRBV2	NA	TRBD1	TRBJ2-5	CASSNPSRGQETQYF	TGTGCCAGCAGTAACCCCTCCAGGGGGCAAGAGACCCAGTACTTC
TRBV19	medium-sized	NA	TRBJ1-2	CASSIGSLSGGYTF	TGTGCCAGTAGTATCGGCAGCCTCTCGGGGGGCTACACCTTC
TRBV19	NA	TRBD1	TRBJ1-6	CASSTHPGQGPSGVHF	TGTGCCAGTAGTACTCATCCGGGACAGGGCCCTTCAGGGGTCCACTTT
TRBV7-9	NA	TRBD1	TRBJ1-1	CASSLGTGSEAFF	TGTGCCAGCAGCTTAGGGACAGGGTCTGAAGCTTTCTTT
TRBV6-4	NA	TRBD2	TRBJ2-2	CASSDGLAGNTGELFF	TGTGCCAGCAGTGACGGACTAGCGGGGAACACCGGGGAGCTGTTTTTT
TRBV7-9	NA	NA	TRBJ2-6	CASSLDPASQTGANVLTF	TGTGCCAGCAGCTTAGATCCAGCGTCACAAACTGGGGCCAACGTCCTGACTTTC
TRBV13	once	NA	TRBJ1-1	CASSQDSDEAFF	TGTGCCAGCAGCCAGGACAGTGATGAAGCTTTCTTT
TRBV7-9	NA	TRBD2	TRBJ2-1	CASSLSGGLYNEQFF	TGTGCCAGCAGCTTGAGCGGGGGGCTTTACAATGAGCAGTTCTTC
TRBV30	NA	NA	TRBJ2-7	CAFRTESYEQYF	TGTGCCTTTCGGACAGAAAGCTACGAGCAGTACTTC
TRBV5-6	NA	NA	TRBJ2-6	CASSIGGLVSGANVLTF	TGTGCCAGCAGCATAGGGGGTTTGGTCTCTGGGGCCAACGTCCTGACTTTC
TRBV19	NA	NA	TRBJ2-1	CASSPGSSYNEQFF	TGTGCCAGTAGTCCCGGGAGCTCCTACAATGAGCAGTTCTTC
TRBV6-6	NA	TRBD2	TRBJ2-1	CASSYSNGGGPAEQFF	TGTGCCAGCAGTTACTCGAATGGGGGGGGTCCCGCTGAGCAGTTCTTC
TRBV6-5	once	TRBD1	TRBJ1-2	CASTFSTGDLYGYTF	TGTGCCAGCACCTTTTCGACAGGGGACCTCTATGGCTACACCTTC
TRBV11-2	NA	NA	TRBJ2-2	CASSPHPGELFF	TGTGCCAGCAGCCCCCATCCCGGGGAGCTGTTTTTT
TRBV7-6	NA	TRBD1	TRBJ1-1	CASSRQGEVEAFF	TGTGCCAGCAGCAGGCAGGGGGAAGTTGAAGCTTTCTTT
TRBV6-5	NA	NA	TRBJ1-2	CASSYSSGLGGYTF	TGTGCCAGCAGTTACTCTTCAGGCTTGGGTGGCTACACCTTC
TRBV6-5	NA	TRBD2	TRBJ2-3	CASTPGIAGADTQYF	TGTGCCAGCACCCCCGGAATAGCGGGGGCAGATACGCAGTATTTT